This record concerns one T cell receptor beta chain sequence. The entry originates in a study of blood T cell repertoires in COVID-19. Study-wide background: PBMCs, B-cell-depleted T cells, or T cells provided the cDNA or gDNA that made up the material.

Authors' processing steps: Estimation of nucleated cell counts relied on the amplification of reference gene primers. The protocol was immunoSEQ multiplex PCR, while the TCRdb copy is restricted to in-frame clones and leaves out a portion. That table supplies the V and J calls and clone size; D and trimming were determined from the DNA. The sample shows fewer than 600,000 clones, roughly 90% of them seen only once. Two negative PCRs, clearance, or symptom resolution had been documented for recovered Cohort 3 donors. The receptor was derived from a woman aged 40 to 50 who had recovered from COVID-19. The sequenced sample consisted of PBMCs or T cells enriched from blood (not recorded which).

The CDR3 bases are TGTGCCAAGAGAGGACAGTACTACAATGAGCAGTTCTTC. Translating gives CAKRGQYYNEQFF. The V and J genes are TRBV12-3 or TRBV12-4 and TRBJ2-1, with a tentative D call TRBD1 (6 bases). V was cut by 10 bases and J by 3 bases, with 13 bases left in between. The CDR3 spans 13 residues.